Following are 18 T cell receptor beta chains from one sample sequenced in a study of blood T cell repertoires in COVID-19. Sequencing was performed with immunoSEQ multiplex PCR; in TCRdb, only in-frame clones are kept and a portion is missing. The data contain over 15,000 clones, roughly 91% of them singletons. The material sequenced was peripheral blood. Receptors were obtained from a human donor in a cohort sampled during active COVID-19.

This chain joins TRBV2 and TRBJ2-1; weak D call: TRBD1 (5 bases). Germline V gene sequence: CDR1 SNHLY, CDR2 FYNNEI. This CDR3 contains 11 residues. V was shortened by 5 bases and J by 10 bases, with 9 bases between the two germline ends. The CDR3 bases are TGTGCCAGCAGTAGACAGCGCGAGCAGTTCTTC. It translates to CASSRQREQFF.

The chain couples TRBV27 to TRBJ2-2; 9 bases agree with TRBD1. CDR1 MNHEY and CDR2 SMNVEV come from the germline V gene (reference sequence). This CDR3 comprises 15 residues. V dropped 3 bases and J dropped 7; count of bases not matched to a gene: 6. The CDR3 sequence: CASSFRTGVGGELFF. In nucleotides, the CDR3 is TGTGCCAGCAGTTTTAGGACAGGGGTGGGCGGGGAGCTGTTTTTT.

The gene calls are TRBV6-1 and TRBJ2-7, with D unresolved. The CDR3 spans 13 residues. The V end lost 0 bases, the J end lost 6 bases, and 9 bases lay between the germline ends. Germline CDR1 is MNHNS and CDR2 is SASEGT. CDR3 in DNA: TGTGCCAGCAGTGAAGCTTTACGGGTCGAGCAGTACTTC. Residues: CASSEALRVEQYF.

The chain carries TRBV7-2 and TRBJ2-5, with 8 bases identical to TRBD2. The CDR3 is made up of 16 amino acids. With 1 base clipped from V and 2 bases from J, the junction kept 6 bases outside the gene matches. Looked up from germline, CDR1 is SGHTA and CDR2 is FQGNSA. The CDR3 DNA reads as TGTGCCAGCAGCTTAGTTGGGACTAGGGGGCAAGAGACCCAGTACTTC. Translated, it gives CASSLVGTRGQETQYF.

The rearrangement uses TRBV4-1 and TRBJ2-1; D gene uncertain. Germline V CDR1 and CDR2: MGHRA, YSYEKL. V gave up 1 base and J gave up 0 bases, with 16 bases separating them. The CDR3 covers 18 residues. Here the CDR3 reads CASSQVDLGFNSYNEQFF. DNA for the CDR3: TGCGCCAGCAGCCAAGTCGATCTAGGCTTCAACTCCTACAATGAGCAGTTCTTC.

The chain has TRBV19 and TRBJ2-7, with TRBD1 identical over 8 bases. The V segment lost 6 bases and the J segment 6 bases; nucleotides outside the gene matches: 16. This CDR3 comprises 16 residues. Germline V gene data show CDR1 as LNHDA and CDR2 as SQIVND (reference sequence). CDR3 nucleotide sequence: TGTGCCAGTAGCCCCCTATCCGTGACAGGGGTAGGCGAGCAGTACTTC. Its protein is CASSPLSVTGVGEQYF.

The chain combines TRBV2 with TRBJ2-3; TRBD2 aligns across 11 bases. The CDR3 is 18 amino acids. V lost 1 base and J lost 4; bases outside the gene matches: 10. The V gene's germline CDR1 is SNHLY and CDR2 FYNNEI. The DNA for the CDR3 is TGTGCCAGCAGTGAAGGGTTGTTAGCGGGGGGGCCGGCAGATACGCAGTATTTT. Translation: CASSEGLLAGGPADTQYF.

This chain connects TRBV6-5 to TRBJ2-5, with D maybe TRBD1 (5 bases). This CDR3 comprises 12 residues. Trimming took 6 bases from V and 2 from J, leaving 7 bases between them. Germline-derived CDR1 and CDR2 are MNHEY and SVGAGI. The CDR3 DNA follows: TGTGCCAGCAGGACAGAACAAGAGACCCAGTACTTC. It codes for CASRTEQETQYF.

The CDR3 reads CASSVLGLAGRDTQYF. DNA for the CDR3: TGTGCCAGCAGCGTCCTCGGACTAGCGGGGAGAGATACGCAGTATTTT. This rearrangement joins TRBV9 to TRBJ2-3; TRBD2 matches at 12 bases. CDR1 and CDR2 (germline): SGDLS, YYNGEE. Trimming took 2 bases from V and 5 from J; bases not matched to a gene: 6. The CDR3 runs to 16 residues.

The sample holds a few counts of this clone. The chain employs TRBV7-2 and TRBJ2-7, with TRBD1 matching over 10 bases. This CDR3 spans 14 amino acids. Germline loops: CDR1 SGHTA, CDR2 FQGNSA. The junction had 7 bases not matched to a gene; V was cut back by 5 bases and J by 6 bases. The CDR3 sequence is CASSPGTGAFEQYF. The CDR3, as DNA: TGTGCCAGCAGCCCCGGGACAGGGGCTTTCGAGCAGTACTTC.

This clone was seen once. The gene calls are TRBV7-5 and TRBJ2-7; no check of the table's D call, TRBD1, against the DNA was made. TRBV7-5 constitutes a pseudogene. The CDR3 spans 14 residues. The CDR3 loop reads CARSLGDRDYEQYF. CDR3 bases: TGTGCCAGAAGCTTAGGAGACAGAGACTACGAGCAGTACTTC.

The genes are TRBV7-8 and TRBJ1-1, with D perhaps TRBD1 (5 bases). The V gene lost 5 bases and the J gene lost 5 bases, with 12 bases spanning the gap. Germline lookup yields CDR1 SGHVS and CDR2 FQNEAQ. The CDR3 contains 13 residues. CDR3 sequence (DNA): TGTGCCAGCAGCCCACAGGAGAGGACTGAAGCTTTCTTT. Protein sequence: CASSPQERTEAFF.

The V and J genes are TRBV11-2 and TRBJ1-4; possibly TRBD1 for D (6 bases). CDR1 SGHAT and CDR2 FQNNGV come from the germline V gene. V was shortened by 10 bases and J by 8 bases, with 23 bases between the two germline ends. The CDR3 runs 15 residues. The CDR3 reads CATPRAVLRGEKLFF. DNA for the CDR3: TGTGCCACCCCTCGGGCAGTCTTAAGGGGGGAAAAACTGTTTTTT.

V is TRBV5-1 and J is TRBJ2-2; TRBD1 is a possible D gene (5 bases). Germline-derived CDR1 and CDR2 are SGHRS and YFSETQ. V was cut by 0 bases and J by 6 bases, with 15 bases left in between. This CDR3 has 16 amino acids. The CDR3 protein is CASSLGVPVGAGELFF. The CDR3 DNA reads as TGCGCCAGCAGCTTGGGAGTACCCGTAGGGGCCGGGGAGCTGTTTTTT.

This chain connects TRBV5-5 to TRBJ1-1; D remains ambiguous. The length of the CDR3 is 13 residues. Germline assignment: CDR1 SGHKS and CDR2 YYEKEE (reference sequence). Trimming stripped 3 bases from V and 4 bases from J, with 10 bases between. The CDR3 nucleotides are TGTGCCAGCAGCTACGGGGTAAGCACTGAAGCTTTCTTT. Its protein is CASSYGVSTEAFF.

The genes are TRBV30 and TRBJ2-3; TRBD1 matches at 12 bases. Trimming took 1 base from V and 6 from J; bases not matched to a gene: 5. CDR3 length: 15 amino acids. Looked up from germline, CDR1 is GTSNPN and CDR2 is SVGIG (reference sequence). For the CDR3, the DNA is TGTGCCTGGAGTGACGGGACAGGGGGCTTGGATACGCAGTATTTT. Translating it yields CAWSDGTGGLDTQYF. Variable domain in full (rest from reference TRBV30 and TRBJ2-3): SQTIHQWPATLVQPVGSPLSLECTVEGTSNPNLYWYRQAAGRGLQLLFYSVGIGQISSEVPQNLSASRPQDRQFILSSKKLLLSDSGFYLCAWSDGTGGLDTQYFGPGTRLTVL.

The chain uses TRBV7-9 and TRBJ1-1; D unresolved. This CDR3 region has 13 residues. The V end lost 6 bases, the J end lost 5 bases, and 13 bases lay between the germline ends. The germline gives CDR1 SEHNR, CDR2 FQNEAQ (reference sequence). The CDR3, as DNA: TGTGCCAGCAGTTTGGAGGTAAAAACTGAAGCTTTCTTT. Its translation: CASSLEVKTEAFF.

The CDR3 nucleotides read TGTGCCACCAGTGACCCAGGGGAAGGCTACACCTTC. It codes for CATSDPGEGYTF. This sequence joins TRBV24-1 and TRBJ1-2, with D possibly being TRBD1 (6 bases). CDR1 is KGHDR, CDR2 SFDVKD, per germline. The CDR3 covers 12 residues. V lost 4 bases and J 8 bases, leaving 10 bases between the germline ends.